Listed below are T cell receptor beta chains from one sample, sequenced in a study of T cell responses to AZD1222 COVID-19 vaccine. The repertoire was sequenced with immunoSEQ multiplex PCR; TCRdb's copy has only in-frame clones and lacks some. The repertoire holds about 160,000 clones, about 92% seen once, with more than 3% in the top ten. Sequenced material: peripheral blood, taken 28 days after the second AZD1222 dose. These receptors all stem from an adult who received the AZD1222 COVID-19 vaccine. Each CDR3 is given without its conserved first and last residue. Fields, in order: V gene, CDR3 protein.

V: TRBV27; CDR3: ASSFTRLQETQY
V: TRBV5-1; CDR3: ASSLVLRDSYNEQF
V: TRBV21-1; CDR3: ASSTLTSGSFDTQY
V: TRBV19; CDR3: ASSRGTAATYNEQF
V: TRBV2; CDR3: ASLTQAGAVQPQH
V: TRBV6-5; CDR3: ASSSGRRAEF
V: TRBV5-1; CDR3: ASSAPGLSHEQY
V: TRBV18; CDR3: ASSLTSTGDYNSPLH
V: TRBV29-1; CDR3: SVRPRAGAGELF
V: TRBV2; CDR3: ASSEAGVSGRYSYNEQF
V: TRBV10-3; CDR3: AISASPGQGAYGYT
V: TRBV19; CDR3: ASSTTGTGGFYGYT
V: TRBV24-1; CDR3: ATSDRDGYGYT
V: TRBV6-4; CDR3: ASSMSWGNTGELF
V: TRBV19; CDR3: ASSTTLIVGTPEQY
V: TRBV6-5; CDR3: ASSYSGESGTEAF
V: TRBV3-1/TRBV3-2; CDR3: ASSPPGSVPQH
V: TRBV5-6; CDR3: ASSLRGYYTEAF
V: TRBV5-1; CDR3: ASSEGLIGSVTEAF
V: TRBV6-5; CDR3: ASVRVEQY
V: TRBV5-1; CDR3: ASSLYQGQGQTQY
V: TRBV7-9; CDR3: ASRAGPTTDTQY
V: TRBV24-1; CDR3: ATSDLTGGNYGYT
V: TRBV11-2; CDR3: ASTETGGPGYT
V: TRBV11-3; CDR3: ASSLAAINSPLH
V: TRBV19; CDR3: ASRPTDSLYGYT
V: TRBV5-1; CDR3: ASSLGPDRSSYEQY
V: TRBV15; CDR3: ATSRDGVETQY
V: TRBV27; CDR3: ASSSVAAVNTEAF
V: TRBV6-2/TRBV6-3; CDR3: ASSYSTGEQF
V: TRBV28; CDR3: ASSSGQGLQPQH
V: TRBV6-2/TRBV6-3; CDR3: ASSPDRASYGYT
V: TRBV11-2; CDR3: ASSLGLAGTPGAGELF
V: TRBV27; CDR3: ASSHPREAQETQY
V: TRBV11-3; CDR3: ASSLRGNYEQY
V: TRBV7-3; CDR3: ASSLRENEKLF
V: TRBV27; CDR3: ASSHPLETQY
V: TRBV29-1; CDR3: SVGQANYGYT
V: TRBV2; CDR3: ASSVRMSNYGYT
V: TRBV30; CDR3: ACQKTGGRQETQY
V: TRBV2; CDR3: ASSEGQGNQPQH
V: TRBV10-3; CDR3: AISRQGSHEQY
V: TRBV27; CDR3: ASSLSPHYEQY
V: TRBV12-3/TRBV12-4; CDR3: ASSNREDQPQH
V: TRBV21-1; CDR3: ASSKNARGSGNTIY
V: TRBV10-3; CDR3: AISPGTASYEQY
V: TRBV5-1; CDR3: ASSLGQGLPGNTIY
V: TRBV6-1; CDR3: ASSDPTGSSYGYT
V: TRBV5-4; CDR3: ASSLGWEAAGANVLT
V: TRBV21-1; CDR3: ASSKPPAKALLQY
V: TRBV27; CDR3: ASSAQGLGNTIY
V: TRBV13; CDR3: ASSLGRLEKLF
V: TRBV24-1; CDR3: ATSDGKDISGNTIY
V: TRBV4-2; CDR3: ASSQPGTTRETQY
V: TRBV27; CDR3: ASRQQGGGPEAF
V: TRBV13; CDR3: ASSSPRGSSSYEQY
V: TRBV2; CDR3: ASSGLAGSYNEQF